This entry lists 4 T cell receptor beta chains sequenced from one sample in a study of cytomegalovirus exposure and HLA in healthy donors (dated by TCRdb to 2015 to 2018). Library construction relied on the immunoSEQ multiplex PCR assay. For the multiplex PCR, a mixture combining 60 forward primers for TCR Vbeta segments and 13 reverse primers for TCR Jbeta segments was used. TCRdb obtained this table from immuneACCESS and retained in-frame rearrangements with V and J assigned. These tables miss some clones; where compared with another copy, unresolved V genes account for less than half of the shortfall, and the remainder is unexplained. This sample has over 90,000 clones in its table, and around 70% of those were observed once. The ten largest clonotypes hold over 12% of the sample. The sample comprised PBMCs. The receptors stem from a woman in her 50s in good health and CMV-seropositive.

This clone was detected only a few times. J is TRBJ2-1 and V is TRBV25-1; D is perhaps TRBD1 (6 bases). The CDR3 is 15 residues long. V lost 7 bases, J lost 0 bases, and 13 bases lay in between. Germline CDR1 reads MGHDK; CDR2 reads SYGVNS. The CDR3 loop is CASTKQGFSYNEQFF. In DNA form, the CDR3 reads TGTGCCAGCACCAAACAGGGCTTCTCCTACAATGAGCAGTTCTTC.

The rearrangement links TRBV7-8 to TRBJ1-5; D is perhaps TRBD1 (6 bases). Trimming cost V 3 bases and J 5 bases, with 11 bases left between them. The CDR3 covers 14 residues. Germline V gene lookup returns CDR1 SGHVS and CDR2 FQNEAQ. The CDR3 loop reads CASSFGQNDQPQHF. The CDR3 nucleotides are TGTGCCAGCAGCTTCGGACAGAACGATCAGCCCCAGCATTTT.

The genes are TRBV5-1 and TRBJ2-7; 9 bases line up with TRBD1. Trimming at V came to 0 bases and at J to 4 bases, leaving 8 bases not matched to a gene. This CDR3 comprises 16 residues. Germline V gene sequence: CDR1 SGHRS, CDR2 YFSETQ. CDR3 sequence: CASSLDAGQGMYEQYF. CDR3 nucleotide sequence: TGCGCCAGCAGCTTGGATGCGGGACAGGGTATGTACGAGCAGTACTTC.

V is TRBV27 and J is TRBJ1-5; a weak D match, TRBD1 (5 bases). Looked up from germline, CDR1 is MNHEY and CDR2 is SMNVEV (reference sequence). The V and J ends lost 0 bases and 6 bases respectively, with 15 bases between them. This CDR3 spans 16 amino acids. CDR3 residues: CASSLSRVVNSQPQHF. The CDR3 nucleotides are TGTGCCAGCAGTTTATCCAGGGTAGTCAACAGTCAGCCCCAGCATTTT.